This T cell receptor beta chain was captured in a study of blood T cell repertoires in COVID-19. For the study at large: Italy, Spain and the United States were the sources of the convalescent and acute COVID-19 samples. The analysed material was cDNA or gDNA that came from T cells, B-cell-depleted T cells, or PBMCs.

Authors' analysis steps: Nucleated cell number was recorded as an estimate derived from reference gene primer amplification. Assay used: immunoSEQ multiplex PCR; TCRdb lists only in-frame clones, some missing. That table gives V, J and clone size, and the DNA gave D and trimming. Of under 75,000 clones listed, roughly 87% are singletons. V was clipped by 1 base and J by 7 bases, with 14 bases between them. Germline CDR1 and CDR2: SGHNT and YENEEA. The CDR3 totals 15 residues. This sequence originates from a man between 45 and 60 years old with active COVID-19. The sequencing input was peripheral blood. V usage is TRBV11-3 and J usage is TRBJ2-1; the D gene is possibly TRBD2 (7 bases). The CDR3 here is CASSLGGGLKNEQFF. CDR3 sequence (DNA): TGTGCCAGCAGCTTAGGGGGGGGCCTTAAGAATGAGCAGTTCTTC. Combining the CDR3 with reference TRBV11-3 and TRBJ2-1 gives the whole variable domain EAGVVQSPRYKIIEKKQPVAFWCNPISGHNTLYWYLQNLGQGPELLIRYENEEAVDDSQLPKDRFSAERLKGVDSTLKIQPAELGDSAVYLCASSLGGGLKNEQFFGPGTRLTVL.